This TCR beta chain was retrieved from a study of CD8 T cells in ankylosing spondylitis. Study-wide results and limits: Reported data indicate significant enrichment of disease-linked clones within matched ankylosing spondylitis synovial fluid. Several highly homologous variants formed a TCR beta motif that appeared characteristic of ankylosing spondylitis blood.

This clonotype was observed many times. The antigen remains undetermined. CDR1 is SGHTA and CDR2 is FQGNSA in the germline V gene. This CDR3 is built from 17 residues. V dropped 5 bases and J dropped 5; count of bases not matched to a gene: 8. Each TCR beta library was made by quantitative 5'-RACE that incorporated molecular barcodes. TCRdb ran MiXCR on the 5' RACE reads and lists one entry per CDR3 protein. The sample holds roughly 450,000 distinct CDR3 sequences, roughly a quarter seen once. Sequencing was carried out using blood, either unsorted or a sorted T cell fraction (not recorded which). The receptor was isolated from a male donor with ankylosing spondylitis. The chain couples TRBV7-2 to TRBJ2-1; 14 nucleotides agree with TRBD2. DNA for the CDR3: TGTGCCAGCAGCAACGGGACTAGCGGGAGCCAAAACAATGAGCAGTTCTTC. Translating gives CASSNGTSGSQNNEQFF.